This T cell receptor (beta chain) was identified in a study of blood T cells in healthy people across ages. Study-level information: About one barcoded beta molecule was captured per two T cells (by template switching). Findings and limits, study-wide: Across the age range, TCR beta diversity per million T cells fell in a roughly linear way. Estimates based on one million T cells were treated as lower bounds.

The V end lost 1 base, the J end lost 0 bases, and 14 bases lay between the germline ends. The CDR3 is 16 residues long. Looked up from germline, CDR1 is SGHRS and CDR2 is YFSETQ. Worth noting for this clonotype: The antigen is undetermined.

For the second PCR, which ran for about 7 to 11 cycles, a sample-barcoded 5' primer and a J-beta primer mix were used. TCRdb re-derived calls from the 5' RACE reads in MiXCR, one entry per CDR3 protein. The table lists about 1.6 million distinct CDR3 sequences, roughly 30% of them singletons. Peripheral blood was drawn, around 9.5 milliliters per donor. The chain joins TRBV5-1 to TRBJ2-7; D unresolved. Sequencing was carried out using blood. This clonotype originated in a woman aged 25 to 39 in good health. CDR3 protein: CASSLFLSKDSYEQYF. The CDR3, as DNA: TGCGCCAGCAGCTTGTTCCTATCGAAGGACTCCTACGAGCAGTACTTC.